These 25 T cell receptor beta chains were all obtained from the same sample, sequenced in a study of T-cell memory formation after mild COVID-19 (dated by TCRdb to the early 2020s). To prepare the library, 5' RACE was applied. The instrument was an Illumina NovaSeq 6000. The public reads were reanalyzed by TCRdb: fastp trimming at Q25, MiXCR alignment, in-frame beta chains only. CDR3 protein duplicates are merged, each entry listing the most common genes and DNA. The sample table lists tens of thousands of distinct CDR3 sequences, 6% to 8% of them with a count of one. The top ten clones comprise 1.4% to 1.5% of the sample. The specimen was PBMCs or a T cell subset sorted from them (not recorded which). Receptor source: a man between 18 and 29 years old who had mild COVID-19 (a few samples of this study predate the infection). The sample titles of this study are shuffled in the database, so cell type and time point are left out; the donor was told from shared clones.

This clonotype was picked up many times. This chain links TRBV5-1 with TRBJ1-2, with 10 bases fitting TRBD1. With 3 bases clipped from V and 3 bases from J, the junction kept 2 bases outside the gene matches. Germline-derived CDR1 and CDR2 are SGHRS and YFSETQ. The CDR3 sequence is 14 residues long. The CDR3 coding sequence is TGCGCCAGCAGCTCGGGACAGGGGCACTATGGCTACACCTTC. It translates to CASSSGQGHYGYTF.

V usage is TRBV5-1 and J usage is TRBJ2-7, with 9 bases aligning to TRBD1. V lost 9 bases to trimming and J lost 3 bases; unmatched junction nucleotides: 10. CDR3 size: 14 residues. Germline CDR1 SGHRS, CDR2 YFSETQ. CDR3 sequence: CATRTGTGIYEQYF. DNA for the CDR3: TGCGCCACCAGAACCGGGACAGGGATCTACGAGCAGTACTTC.

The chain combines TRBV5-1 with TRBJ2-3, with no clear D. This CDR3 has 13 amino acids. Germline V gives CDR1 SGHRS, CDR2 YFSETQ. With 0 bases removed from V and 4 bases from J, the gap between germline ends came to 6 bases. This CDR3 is CASSLVPSDTQYF. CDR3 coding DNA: TGCGCCAGCAGCTTGGTTCCCTCAGATACGCAGTATTTT.

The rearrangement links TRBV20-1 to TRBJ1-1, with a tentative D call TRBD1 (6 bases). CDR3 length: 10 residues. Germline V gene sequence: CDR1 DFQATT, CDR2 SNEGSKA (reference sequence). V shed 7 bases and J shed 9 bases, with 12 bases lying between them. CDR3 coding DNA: TGCAGTGTAGGGGGAGAAAAAGCTTTCTTT. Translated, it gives CSVGGEKAFF.

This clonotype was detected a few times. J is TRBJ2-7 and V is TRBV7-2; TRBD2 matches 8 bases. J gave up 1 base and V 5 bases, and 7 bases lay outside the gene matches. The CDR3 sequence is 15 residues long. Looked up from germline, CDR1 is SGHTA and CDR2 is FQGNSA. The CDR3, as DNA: TGTGCCAGCAGCCGGGGGCCGGGGGGGTCCTACGAGCAGTACTTC. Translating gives CASSRGPGGSYEQYF.

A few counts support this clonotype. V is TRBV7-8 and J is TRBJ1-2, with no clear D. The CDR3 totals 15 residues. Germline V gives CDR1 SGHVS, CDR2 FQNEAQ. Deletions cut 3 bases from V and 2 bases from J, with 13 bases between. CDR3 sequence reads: CASSFHSGRNYGYTF. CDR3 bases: TGTGCCAGCAGCTTCCACTCCGGGAGGAACTATGGCTACACCTTC. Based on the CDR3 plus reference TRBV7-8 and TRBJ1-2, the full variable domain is GAGVSQSPRYKVAKRGQDVALRCDPISGHVSLFWYQQALGQGPEFLTYFQNEAQLDKSGLPSDRFFAERPEGSVSTLKIQRTQQEDSAVYLCASSFHSGRNYGYTFGSGTRLTVV.

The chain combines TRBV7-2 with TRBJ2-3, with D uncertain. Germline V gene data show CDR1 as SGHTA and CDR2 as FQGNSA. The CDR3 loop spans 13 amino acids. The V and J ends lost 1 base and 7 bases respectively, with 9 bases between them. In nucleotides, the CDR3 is TGTGCCAGCAGCTTAGGCTGGGGAAATACGCAGTATTTT. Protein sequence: CASSLGWGNTQYF.

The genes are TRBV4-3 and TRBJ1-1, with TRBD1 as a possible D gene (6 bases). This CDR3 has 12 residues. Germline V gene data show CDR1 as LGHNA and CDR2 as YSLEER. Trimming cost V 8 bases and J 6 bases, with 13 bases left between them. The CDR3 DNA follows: TGCGCCAGCCCCGACAGGCGGCCTGAAGCTTTCTTT. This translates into CASPDRRPEAFF.

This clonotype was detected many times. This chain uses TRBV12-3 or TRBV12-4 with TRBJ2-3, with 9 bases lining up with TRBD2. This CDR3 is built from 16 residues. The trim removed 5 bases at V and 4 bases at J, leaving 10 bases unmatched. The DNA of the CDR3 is TGTGCCAGCAGTCGCGACCGAGCGGGGGGAGCAGATACGCAGTATTTT. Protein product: CASSRDRAGGADTQYF.

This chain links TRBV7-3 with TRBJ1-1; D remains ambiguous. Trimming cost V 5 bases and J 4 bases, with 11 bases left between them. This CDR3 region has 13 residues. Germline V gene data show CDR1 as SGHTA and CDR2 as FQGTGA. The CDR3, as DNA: TGTGCCAGCAGCCGCCTAAGGAGCACTGAAGCTTTCTTT. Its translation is CASSRLRSTEAFF.

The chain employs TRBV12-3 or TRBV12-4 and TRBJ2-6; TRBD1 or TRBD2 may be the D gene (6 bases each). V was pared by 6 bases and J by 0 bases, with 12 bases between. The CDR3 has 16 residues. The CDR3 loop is CASSPGGGSGANVLTF. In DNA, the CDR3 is TGTGCCAGCAGCCCCGGAGGGGGCTCTGGGGCCAACGTCCTGACTTTC.

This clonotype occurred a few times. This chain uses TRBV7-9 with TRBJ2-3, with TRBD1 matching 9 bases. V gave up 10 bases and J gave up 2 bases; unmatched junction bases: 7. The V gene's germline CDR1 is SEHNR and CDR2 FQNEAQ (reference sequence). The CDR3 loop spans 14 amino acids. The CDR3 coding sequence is TGTGCCACGTCCGACAGGGGGGCCACAGATACGCAGTATTTT. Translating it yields CATSDRGATDTQYF. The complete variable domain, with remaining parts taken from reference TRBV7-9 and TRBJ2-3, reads DTGVSQNPRHKITKRGQNVTFRCDPISEHNRLYWYRQTLGQGPEFLTYFQNEAQLEKSRLLSDRFSAERPKGSFSTLEIQRTEQGDSAMYLCATSDRGATDTQYFGPGTRLTVL.

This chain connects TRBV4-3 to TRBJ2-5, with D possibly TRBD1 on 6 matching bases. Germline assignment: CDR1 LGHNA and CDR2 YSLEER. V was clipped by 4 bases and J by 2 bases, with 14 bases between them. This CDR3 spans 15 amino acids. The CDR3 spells CASSPLGALQETQYF. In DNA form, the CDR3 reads TGCGCCAGCAGCCCCCTGGGGGCATTACAAGAGACCCAGTACTTC.

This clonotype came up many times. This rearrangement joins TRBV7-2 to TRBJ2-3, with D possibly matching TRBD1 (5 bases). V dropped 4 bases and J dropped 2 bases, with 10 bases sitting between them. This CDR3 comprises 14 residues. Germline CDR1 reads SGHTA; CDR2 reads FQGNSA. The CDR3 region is CASSSSTATDTQYF. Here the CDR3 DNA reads TGTGCCAGCAGCTCTTCGACAGCCACAGATACGCAGTATTTT.

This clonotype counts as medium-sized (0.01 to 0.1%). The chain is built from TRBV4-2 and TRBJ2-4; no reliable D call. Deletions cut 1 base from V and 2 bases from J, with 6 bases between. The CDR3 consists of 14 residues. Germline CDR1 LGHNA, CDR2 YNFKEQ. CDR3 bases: TGTGCCAGCAGCCAAGGGGCGTCCAAAAACATTCAGTACTTC. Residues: CASSQGASKNIQYF.

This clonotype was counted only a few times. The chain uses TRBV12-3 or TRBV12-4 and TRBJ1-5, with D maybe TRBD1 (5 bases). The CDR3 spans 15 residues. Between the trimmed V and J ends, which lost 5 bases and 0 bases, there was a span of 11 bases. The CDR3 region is CASSRAGVSNQPQHF. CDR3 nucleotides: TGTGCCAGCAGTAGGGCGGGGGTTAGCAATCAGCCCCAGCATTTT.

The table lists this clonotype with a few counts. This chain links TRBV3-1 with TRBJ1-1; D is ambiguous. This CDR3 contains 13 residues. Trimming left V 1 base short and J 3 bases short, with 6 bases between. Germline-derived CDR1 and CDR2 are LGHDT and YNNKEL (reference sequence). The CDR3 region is CASSQVPDTEAFF. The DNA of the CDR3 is TGTGCCAGCAGCCAAGTCCCAGACACTGAAGCTTTCTTT.

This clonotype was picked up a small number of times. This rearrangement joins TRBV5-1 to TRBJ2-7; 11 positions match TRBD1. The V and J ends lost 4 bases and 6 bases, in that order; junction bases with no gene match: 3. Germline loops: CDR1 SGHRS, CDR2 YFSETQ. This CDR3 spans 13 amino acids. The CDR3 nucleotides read TGCGCCAGCAGCACGGGACAGGGGGGCGAGCAGTACTTC. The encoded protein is CASSTGQGGEQYF. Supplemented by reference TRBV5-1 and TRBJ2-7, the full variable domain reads KAGVTQTPRYLIKTRGQQVTLSCSPISGHRSVSWYQQTPGQGLQFLFEYFSETQRNKGNFPGRFSGRQFSNSRSEMNVSTLELGDSALYLCASSTGQGGEQYFGPGTRLTVT.

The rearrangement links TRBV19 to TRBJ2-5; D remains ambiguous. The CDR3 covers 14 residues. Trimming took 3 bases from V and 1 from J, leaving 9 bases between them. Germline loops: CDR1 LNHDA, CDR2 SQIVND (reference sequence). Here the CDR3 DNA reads TGTGCCAGTAGTATGACGGTTATCCAAGAGACCCAGTACTTC. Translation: CASSMTVIQETQYF. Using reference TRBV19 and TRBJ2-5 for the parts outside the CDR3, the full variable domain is DGGITQSPKYLFRKEGQNVTLSCEQNLNHDAMYWYRQDPGQGLRLIYYSQIVNDFQKGDIAEGYSVSREKKESFPLTVTSAQKNPTAFYLCASSMTVIQETQYFGPGTRLLVL.

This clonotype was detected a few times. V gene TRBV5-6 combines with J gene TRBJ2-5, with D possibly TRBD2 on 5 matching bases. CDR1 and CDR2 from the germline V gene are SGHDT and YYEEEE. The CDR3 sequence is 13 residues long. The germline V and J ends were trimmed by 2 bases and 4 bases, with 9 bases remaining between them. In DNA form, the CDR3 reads TGTGCCAGCAGCTTCCTAGCAGGAGAGACCCAGTACTTC. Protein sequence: CASSFLAGETQYF.

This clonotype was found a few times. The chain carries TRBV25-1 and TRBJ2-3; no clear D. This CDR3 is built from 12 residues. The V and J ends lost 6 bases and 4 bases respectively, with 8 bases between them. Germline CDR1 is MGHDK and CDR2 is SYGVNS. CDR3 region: CASSEVSDTQYF. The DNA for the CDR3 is TGTGCCAGCAGCGAAGTGTCAGATACGCAGTATTTT.

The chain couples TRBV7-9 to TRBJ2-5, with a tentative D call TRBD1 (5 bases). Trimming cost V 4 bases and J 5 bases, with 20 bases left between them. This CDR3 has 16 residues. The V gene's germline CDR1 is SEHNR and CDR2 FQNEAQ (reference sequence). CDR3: CASSWPLSGPLETQYF. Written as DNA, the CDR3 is TGTGCCAGCAGCTGGCCTCTTTCAGGGCCCTTGGAGACCCAGTACTTC.

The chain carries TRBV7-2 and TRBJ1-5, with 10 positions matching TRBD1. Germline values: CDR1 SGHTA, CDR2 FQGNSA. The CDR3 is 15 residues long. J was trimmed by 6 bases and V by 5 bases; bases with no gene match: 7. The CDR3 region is CASSTTTGGTQPQHF. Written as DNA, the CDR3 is TGTGCCAGCAGCACCACGACAGGGGGCACTCAGCCCCAGCATTTT.

The CDR3 bases are TGCGCCAGCAGTTCGACAGGGGCAGGAGGCTACACCTTC. Amino acids: CASSSTGAGGYTF. The chain is built from TRBV5-1 and TRBJ1-2; 8 bases align to TRBD1. Germline V gene sequence: CDR1 SGHRS, CDR2 YFSETQ. After removal of 5 bases from V and 8 bases from J, the junction contained 8 bases not matched to a gene. The CDR3 is 13 residues long.

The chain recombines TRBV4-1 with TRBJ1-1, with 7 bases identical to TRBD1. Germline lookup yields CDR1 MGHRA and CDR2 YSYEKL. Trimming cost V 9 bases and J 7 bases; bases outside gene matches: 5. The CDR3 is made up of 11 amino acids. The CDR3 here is CARRDSFEAFF. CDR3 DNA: TGCGCCAGGCGGGACAGCTTTGAAGCTTTCTTT.